The entry below describes one TCR beta chain. Allocation to cohorts depended on clinical history reported by the participants. This specimen comes from a study of blood T cell repertoires in COVID-19. The CDR3 runs 14 residues. Germline V gene sequence: CDR1 SGHRS, CDR2 YFSETQ. The V and J ends lost 1 base and 1 base respectively, with 8 bases between them. Only in-frame clones appear in the TCRdb table, and some are missing; sequencing was by immunoSEQ multiplex PCR. The sample gives around 260,000 clones, around 90% of which show up once; more than 0.95% is in the top ten. This receptor was obtained from a woman under 40 who had recovered from COVID-19. The chain carries TRBV5-1 and TRBJ1-1; D call uncertain. The specimen was PBMCs or T cells enriched from blood (not recorded which). CDR3: CASSLSYQNTEAFF. CDR3 sequence (DNA): TGCGCCAGCAGCTTGTCCTACCAGAACACTGAAGCTTTCTTT.